This passage covers 27 T cell receptor beta chains from one sample sequenced in a study of patients and donors after allogeneic stem cell transplantation. One entry per CDR3 protein, called by TCRdb with MiXCR from the RT-PCR reads. The sample contains about 24,000 distinct CDR3 sequences, around 40% of which appear only once. Sequencing input: blood, either unsorted or a sorted T cell fraction (not recorded which). The receptors were sampled from a human donor who was either an allogeneic HSCT recipient or a stem cell or donor lymphocyte infusion donor (not recorded which). It is not recorded whose cells these are; they may come from a transplant donor.

The chain recombines TRBV6-5 with TRBJ1-1; D is unresolved. The CDR3 covers 13 residues. With 4 bases removed from V and 6 bases from J, the gap between germline ends came to 12 bases. The germline CDR1 and CDR2 sequences are MNHEY and SVGAGI. The CDR3 protein is CASSSAGIPEAFF. CDR3 in DNA: TGTGCCAGCAGTTCCGCAGGCATCCCTGAAGCTTTCTTT.

V is TRBV12-3 or TRBV12-4 and J is TRBJ2-2; D remains unclear. This CDR3 is 15 amino acids long. The V and J ends lost 6 bases and 0 bases respectively, with 11 bases between them. The CDR3 protein is CASSLAASNTGELFF. In nucleotides, the CDR3 is TGTGCCAGCAGCCTTGCCGCCTCGAACACCGGGGAGCTGTTTTTT.

Only a few counts were recorded for this clonotype. V usage is TRBV20-1 and J usage is TRBJ1-1, with D hard to call. The germline V gene has CDR1 DFQATT and CDR2 SNEGSKA (reference sequence). Trimming cost V 3 bases and J 3 bases, with 5 bases left between them. The CDR3 length is 11 residues. The CDR3 region is CSASRDTEAFF. Written as DNA, the CDR3 is TGCAGTGCTAGCCGGGACACTGAAGCTTTCTTT.

The chain employs TRBV11-3 and TRBJ2-1; D tentatively fits TRBD1 or TRBD2 (5 bases each). V dropped 4 bases and J dropped 0 bases, with 10 bases sitting between them. Germline CDR1 reads SGHNT; CDR2 reads YENEEA. The CDR3 runs 15 residues. The DNA for the CDR3 is TGTGCCAGCAGCTCGCCGGGACGCTCCTACAATGAGCAGTTCTTC. This gives the protein CASSSPGRSYNEQFF.

This clonotype was counted only a few times. The CDR3 nucleotides read TGTGCCAGCAGCTCCGAGGCCAGATTGAGTACTGAAGCTTTCTTT. Translated, it gives CASSSEARLSTEAFF. The J gene is TRBJ1-1, the V gene TRBV7-3; D is uncertain. Between the trimmed V and J ends, which lost 4 bases and 5 bases, there was a span of 17 bases. Germline V lookup: CDR1 SGHTA, CDR2 FQGTGA. The CDR3 sequence is 15 residues long.

This clonotype was observed a handful of times. The chain employs TRBV24-1 and TRBJ2-3, with a tentative D call TRBD1 (6 bases). V dropped 3 bases and J dropped 5 bases, with 11 bases sitting between them. CDR3 length: 14 amino acids. CDR1 and CDR2 from the germline V gene are KGHDR and SFDVKD. CDR3 in amino acids: CATSDPTGIDTQYF. The DNA for the CDR3 is TGTGCCACCAGTGATCCTACAGGGATAGATACGCAGTATTTT.

CDR3 region: CASSSLVPEAFF. The CDR3 nucleotides read TGTGCCAGCAGCTCACTGGTTCCTGAAGCTTTCTTT. The rearrangement joins TRBV7-9 to TRBJ1-1, with unresolved D. The CDR3 contains 12 residues. Deletions cut 4 bases from V and 6 bases from J, with 9 bases between. Germline V gene sequence: CDR1 SEHNR, CDR2 FQNEAQ (reference sequence).

The rearrangement links TRBV19 to TRBJ1-5; a possible D gene is TRBD1 (6 bases). The CDR3 has 18 residues. The germline V gene has CDR1 LNHDA and CDR2 SQIVND (reference sequence). V was cut by 0 bases and J by 1 base, with 16 bases left in between. The CDR3 reads CASSIDWNRDLSNQPQHF. The CDR3 DNA follows: TGTGCCAGTAGTATAGACTGGAACAGGGATTTAAGCAATCAGCCCCAGCATTTT. Variable domain in full (rest from reference TRBV19 and TRBJ1-5): DGGITQSPKYLFRKEGQNVTLSCEQNLNHDAMYWYRQDPGQGLRLIYYSQIVNDFQKGDIAEGYSVSREKKESFPLTVTSAQKNPTAFYLCASSIDWNRDLSNQPQHFGDGTRLSIL.

J is TRBJ1-1 and V is TRBV3-1, with D hard to call. Deletions cut 4 bases from V and 2 bases from J, with 8 bases between. CDR1 LGHDT and CDR2 YNNKEL come from the germline V gene (reference sequence). CDR3 length: 13 residues. The CDR3 sequence: CASSLTHNTEAFF. The CDR3, as DNA: TGTGCCAGCAGCCTGACTCATAACACTGAAGCTTTCTTT.

This clonotype was detected only a few times. This rearrangement joins TRBV11-2 to TRBJ1-1, with 9 bases aligning to TRBD1. CDR3 length: 15 residues. The germline CDR1 and CDR2 sequences are SGHAT and FQNNGV. The V gene end was trimmed by 4 bases and the J gene end by 6 bases; junction bases not matched to a gene: 9. CDR3 residues: CASSSTNRGRAEAFF. The CDR3 nucleotides are TGTGCCAGCAGCTCCACGAACAGGGGGCGGGCTGAAGCTTTCTTT.

This chain joins TRBV5-1 and TRBJ2-2, with 8 bases identical to TRBD2. Germline loops: CDR1 SGHRS, CDR2 YFSETQ. V was clipped by 4 bases and J by 2 bases; unmatched bases: 7. This CDR3 is 16 amino acids long. The CDR3 sequence is CASSKILAANTGELFF. As DNA, the CDR3 is TGCGCCAGCAGCAAAATACTAGCGGCTAACACCGGGGAGCTGTTTTTT.

The table lists this clonotype with a few counts. The chain couples TRBV21-1 to TRBJ1-2; the table assigns TRBD1, which was not confirmed against the DNA. TRBV21-1 is a listed pseudogene. CDR3 length equals 15 residues. CDR3 protein: CASSNPLRQGDGYTF. In DNA form, the CDR3 reads TGTGCCAGCAGCAACCCCTTGAGGCAGGGGGATGGCTACACCTTC.

This clonotype was detected a few times. The chain recombines TRBV4-2 with TRBJ1-1; the match to TRBD1 covers 7 bases. The CDR3 spans 15 residues. V gave up 4 bases and J gave up 3 bases; unmatched junction bases: 8. Germline V gene sequence: CDR1 LGHNA, CDR2 YNFKEQ. The CDR3, as DNA: TGTGCCAGCAGCCCCACGGGACAGAGGGACACTGAAGCTTTCTTT. Translation: CASSPTGQRDTEAFF.

This clonotype was recorded a few times. The chain uses TRBV5-1 and TRBJ2-1; 8 positions agree with TRBD2. This CDR3 has 19 amino acids. With V trimmed by 3 bases and J by 4 bases, 18 bases remained unmatched. Germline CDR1 is SGHRS and CDR2 is YFSETQ. The chain's CDR3 is CASSSSGLPWTSLYNEQFF. DNA for the CDR3: TGCGCCAGCAGCTCTTCAGGATTACCGTGGACTAGCTTATACAATGAGCAGTTCTTC.

At least ten counts were recorded for this clonotype. CDR3 in DNA: TGTGCCAGCAGTTTCCTTACGACCGGTGGGTTGAAAGCTTTCTTT. Translated: CASSFLTTGGLKAFF. The chain uses TRBV28 and TRBJ1-1; D ambiguous. Germline V gene data show CDR1 as MDHEN and CDR2 as SYDVKM. V was trimmed by 3 bases and J by 9 bases, leaving 20 bases between them. The CDR3 is 15 amino acids.

The chain links TRBV10-2 to TRBJ1-5, with a weak D call TRBD1 (5 bases). This CDR3 contains 16 residues. Per the germline V gene, CDR1 is WSHSY and CDR2 is SAAADI. V lost 6 bases and J 2 bases, leaving 17 bases between the germline ends. Written as DNA, the CDR3 is TGCGCCAGCAGACAAGACAGCAACAAGGGCAATCAGCCCCAGCATTTT. Translating it yields CASRQDSNKGNQPQHF.

A few counts support this clonotype. This chain joins TRBV7-2 and TRBJ1-1; tentatively, D is TRBD1 (6 bases). The CDR3 loop spans 13 amino acids. Trimming stripped 4 bases from V and 2 bases from J, with 8 bases between. The germline V gene has CDR1 SGHTA and CDR2 FQGNSA. CDR3: CASSSQGNTEAFF. CDR3 in DNA: TGTGCCAGCAGCTCACAGGGAAACACTGAAGCTTTCTTT.

Ten or more counts support this clonotype. This rearrangement joins TRBV7-9 to TRBJ2-2; tentatively, D is TRBD2 (6 bases). The CDR3 contains 15 residues. The germline V and J ends were trimmed by 1 base and 4 bases, with 10 bases remaining between them. Germline lookup yields CDR1 SEHNR and CDR2 FQNEAQ (reference sequence). The chain's CDR3 is CASSLGLAITGELFF. In nucleotides, the CDR3 is TGTGCCAGCAGCTTAGGCCTAGCGATCACCGGGGAGCTGTTTTTT.

This clonotype was counted only a few times. The chain uses TRBV5-1 and TRBJ1-3; maybe TRBD1 (5 bases). CDR3 length equals 15 residues. Trimming stripped 0 bases from V and 0 bases from J, with 7 bases between. Germline V gene sequence: CDR1 SGHRS, CDR2 YFSETQ. In DNA form, the CDR3 reads TGCGCCAGCAGCTTGGCCGGGGGCTCTGGAAACACCATATATTTT. This gives the protein CASSLAGGSGNTIYF.

This clonotype was observed a few times. This sequence joins TRBV6-6 and TRBJ2-7; a possible D gene is TRBD2 (6 bases). Germline CDR1 and CDR2: MNHNY and SVGAGI (reference sequence). This CDR3 region has 13 residues. Trimming removed 6 bases at V and 1 base at J, with 10 bases between. Written as DNA, the CDR3 is TGTGCCAGCAGAGGGACTGCTTCCTACGAGCAGTACTTC. It yields the protein CASRGTASYEQYF.

This chain connects TRBV5-1 to TRBJ1-1; no reliable D call. The CDR3 extends over 13 amino acids. Per the germline V gene, CDR1 is SGHRS and CDR2 is YFSETQ. Trimming took off 0 bases at V and 5 bases at J, with 8 bases between the two ends. CDR3 nucleotides: TGCGCCAGCAGCTTGGGACCGGGAACTGAAGCTTTCTTT. It encodes CASSLGPGTEAFF.

This clonotype was recorded a few times. The gene calls are TRBV5-8 and TRBJ1-1; 12 bases line up with TRBD1. Germline V gene data show CDR1 as SGHTS and CDR2 as YDEGEE. CDR3 length equals 13 residues. Unmatched junction bases numbered 2, after V lost 3 bases and J lost 8 bases. The CDR3 nucleotides read TGTGCCAGCAGCTACGGGACAGGGGGCGAAGCTTTCTTT. This encodes CASSYGTGGEAFF.

The CDR3 DNA sequence: TGCGCCAGCAGCCCCAACGCAGGGTGGGGCTCCTACAATGAGCAGTTCTTC. This codes for CASSPNAGWGSYNEQFF. The chain employs TRBV5-1 and TRBJ2-1; D is perhaps TRBD1 (5 bases). The V and J ends lost 4 bases and 0 bases respectively, with 17 bases between them. Germline V lookup: CDR1 SGHRS, CDR2 YFSETQ. There are 17 residues in the CDR3.

This chain uses TRBV18 with TRBJ2-5; D may be TRBD2 (6 bases). V was pared by 3 bases and J by 2 bases, with 13 bases between. The CDR3 runs to 15 residues. Germline assignment: CDR1 KGHSH and CDR2 LQKENI. CDR3 loop: CASSPKGGLQETQYF. In DNA form, the CDR3 reads TGTGCCAGCTCACCTAAAGGAGGGCTTCAAGAGACCCAGTACTTC.

This rearrangement joins TRBV12-3 or TRBV12-4 to TRBJ1-1; D possibly corresponds to TRBD1 (5 bases). The CDR3 loop spans 14 amino acids. Trimming removed 7 bases from V and 4 bases from J, with 16 bases in between. In nucleotides, the CDR3 is TGTGCCAGCACCCTGAGGCCAAGGGGCACTGAAGCTTTCTTT. This sequence encodes CASTLRPRGTEAFF.

This clonotype was picked up a small number of times. The gene calls are TRBV12-3 or TRBV12-4 and TRBJ1-5, with D maybe TRBD1 (6 bases). The CDR3 loop spans 15 amino acids. The ends were cut back, 6 bases at V and 0 bases at J, with 12 bases in the middle. CDR3 in amino acids: CASRPTGISNQPQHF. As DNA, the CDR3 is TGTGCCAGCAGGCCTACAGGGATTAGCAATCAGCCCCAGCATTTT.

The rearrangement uses TRBV7-8 and TRBJ2-1; D ambiguous. Trimming shortened V by 1 base and J by 5 bases, and 6 bases separated the two germline ends. This CDR3 region has 13 residues. Germline CDR1 is SGHVS and CDR2 is FQNEAQ. The CDR3 DNA follows: TGTGCCAGCAGCTTAGTTACCGACAATGAGCAGTTCTTC. Translation gives CASSLVTDNEQFF.